The 16 T cell receptor beta chains presented below share a single source sample, sequenced in a study of T-cell reconstitution after alpha-beta-depleted transplantation in children. Construction of the TCRbeta library involved unique molecular identifiers. A single record per CDR3 protein comes from TCRdb applying MiXCR to the PCR reads. The data hold 300,000 to 400,000 distinct CDR3 sequences, with over 20% observed a single time. Sequences were derived from PBMCs, mostly from graft donor cells, sampled 180 days after TCRalphabeta/CD19-depleted stem cell transplant. The source is a male patient between 10 and 17 years old who had a stem cell transplant for acute lymphoblastic leukemia, so the T cells may come from the graft donor.

This chain joins TRBV4-1 and TRBJ2-1; a weak D match, TRBD2 (6 bases). CDR3 length equals 16 residues. Germline V CDR1 and CDR2: MGHRA, YSYEKL. Between the trimmed V and J ends, which lost 4 bases and 4 bases, there was a span of 17 bases. The CDR3: CASSPSGTFFYNEQFF. DNA for the CDR3: TGCGCCAGCAGCCCCTCTGGGACTTTCTTTTACAATGAGCAGTTCTTC.

The rearrangement links TRBV6-1 to TRBJ2-7; tentatively, D is TRBD1 (6 bases). The CDR3 has 14 residues. Trimming removed 6 bases from V and 4 bases from J, with 16 bases in between. CDR1 MNHNS and CDR2 SASEGT come from the germline V gene. CDR3 bases: TGTGCCAGCAGGCTATACTTGACAGGTTACGAGCAGTACTTC. Encoded protein: CASRLYLTGYEQYF.

This clonotype was recorded a few times. This rearrangement joins TRBV21-1 to TRBJ2-7; TRBD2, the table's D call, lacks a check against the DNA. TRBV21-1 counts as a pseudogene. This CDR3 comprises 18 residues. This chain's CDR3 is CASSKDIRTSGPKYEQYF. The CDR3 DNA sequence: TGTGCCAGCAGCAAAGATATAAGGACTAGCGGGCCTAAGTACGAGCAGTACTTC.

The rearrangement joins TRBV7-9 to TRBJ2-7, with a possible D match to TRBD2 (6 bases). Germline CDR1 and CDR2: SEHNR and FQNEAQ (reference sequence). This CDR3 is 14 amino acids long. The V and J ends lost 5 bases and 9 bases respectively, with 20 bases between them. This CDR3 reads CASSQSPSAGGQYF. For the CDR3, the DNA is TGTGCCAGCAGCCAATCCCCATCCGCCGGGGGGCAGTACTTC.

This clonotype was counted a few times. This chain joins TRBV28 and TRBJ1-5; a weak D match, TRBD1 (6 bases). Germline loops: CDR1 MDHEN, CDR2 SYDVKM. This CDR3 region has 14 residues. Trimming shortened V by 6 bases and J by 6 bases, and 15 bases separated the two germline ends. The CDR3 sequence is CASRGGGTSQPQHF. For the CDR3, the DNA is TGTGCCAGCAGGGGCGGGGGCACAAGTCAGCCCCAGCATTTT.

This clonotype was counted only a few times. This rearrangement joins TRBV5-1 to TRBJ2-1; D gene unclear. This CDR3 comprises 13 residues. V was shortened by 0 bases and J by 6 bases, with 7 bases between the two germline ends. Germline CDR1 SGHRS, CDR2 YFSETQ. The CDR3 sequence is CASSLVTGNEQFF. The CDR3 DNA reads as TGCGCCAGCAGCTTGGTAACTGGCAATGAGCAGTTCTTC. The full variable domain, its missing parts supplied by reference TRBV5-1 and TRBJ2-1, is KAGVTQTPRYLIKTRGQQVTLSCSPISGHRSVSWYQQTPGQGLQFLFEYFSETQRNKGNFPGRFSGRQFSNSRSEMNVSTLELGDSALYLCASSLVTGNEQFFGPGTRLTVL.

This clonotype was observed a few times. This CDR3 is CASSLGAGGDIQYF. The CDR3 DNA reads TGTGCCAGCAGCTTAGGAGCGGGAGGAGACATTCAGTACTTC. V is TRBV7-2 and J is TRBJ2-4; 9 bases align to TRBD2. Trimming cost V 1 base and J 8 bases; bases outside gene matches: 3. Germline V gene sequence: CDR1 SGHTA, CDR2 FQGNSA. The CDR3 is 14 residues long.

This clonotype has a handful of counts. V and J are TRBV18 and TRBJ1-4, with 8 bases fitting TRBD1. Germline CDR1 reads KGHSH; CDR2 reads LQKENI. CDR3 length: 20 amino acids. V lost 1 base and J lost 0; bases outside the gene matches: 13. The CDR3 sequence: CASSPRTQGALSSTNEKLFF. The CDR3 region has the DNA TGTGCCAGCTCACCACGGACGCAGGGGGCTCTTTCATCAACTAATGAAAAACTGTTTTTT. Full variable domain (missing parts from reference TRBV18 and TRBJ1-4): NAGVMQNPRHLVRRRGQEARLRCSPMKGHSHVYWYRQLPEEGLKFMVYLQKENIIDESGMPKERFSAEFPKEGPSILRIQQVVRGDSAAYFCASSPRTQGALSSTNEKLFFGSGTQLSVL.

This chain joins TRBV12-3 or TRBV12-4 and TRBJ2-4; the D gene is possibly TRBD1 (5 bases). Trimming pared 5 bases from V and 0 bases from J, leaving 14 bases between. The CDR3 contains 16 residues. The CDR3 DNA reads as TGTGCCAGCAGTCCTGGACACGGGCTAGCCAAAAACATTCAGTACTTC. Its translation: CASSPGHGLAKNIQYF.

The chain links TRBV15 to TRBJ1-1; 7 bases are shared with TRBD1. Germline assignment: CDR1 LNHNV and CDR2 YYDKDF (reference sequence). Unmatched junction bases numbered 19, after V lost 0 bases and J lost 3 bases. The CDR3 loop spans 20 amino acids. The CDR3 protein is CATSRDLATGQSREDTEAFF. The CDR3 DNA reads TGTGCCACCAGCAGAGATCTGGCCACGGGACAGTCTAGAGAGGACACTGAAGCTTTCTTT.

This chain uses TRBV7-6 with TRBJ2-3; no clear D. The CDR3 loop spans 16 amino acids. The germline CDR1 and CDR2 sequences are SGHVS and FNYEAQ. Trimming removed 3 bases from V and 2 bases from J, with 15 bases in between. The CDR3 is CASSFLAGLLTDTQYF. Written as DNA, the CDR3 is TGTGCCAGCAGCTTCCTCGCTGGGCTACTCACAGATACGCAGTATTTT. Together with reference TRBV7-6 and TRBJ2-3, the CDR3 gives the full variable domain: GAGVSQSPRYKVTKRGQDVALRCDPISGHVSLYWYRQALGQGPEFLTYFNYEAQQDKSGLPNDRFSAERPEGSISTLTIQRTEQRDSAMYRCASSFLAGLLTDTQYFGPGTRLTVL.

This clonotype was picked up a small number of times. CDR3 in amino acids: CSATHQDPETQYF. The CDR3 bases are TGCAGTGCTACCCACCAGGACCCAGAGACCCAGTACTTC. The J gene is TRBJ2-5, the V gene TRBV20-1; no clear D. Trimming shortened V by 4 bases and J by 4 bases, and 13 bases separated the two germline ends. CDR1 DFQATT and CDR2 SNEGSKA come from the germline V gene (reference sequence). There are 13 residues in the CDR3.

The rearrangement uses TRBV6-1 and TRBJ1-1; 8 bases are shared with TRBD1. Germline assignment: CDR1 MNHNS and CDR2 SASEGT. Trimming took 6 bases from V and 2 from J; bases not matched to a gene: 11. This CDR3 region has 16 residues. The CDR3, as DNA: TGTGCCAGCAGGAAACAGGGGGGCAGCGGAAACACTGAAGCTTTCTTT. Protein product: CASRKQGGSGNTEAFF.

This clonotype was seen a few times. The chain uses TRBV12-3 or TRBV12-4 and TRBJ2-7, with D perhaps being TRBD1 or TRBD2 (5 bases each). Trimming took off 5 bases at V and 3 bases at J, with 17 bases between the two ends. The CDR3 consists of 15 residues. The CDR3 DNA follows: TGTGCCAGCAGTCCAAACAGGTGGGGAGTCTACGAGCAGTACTTC. Translating it yields CASSPNRWGVYEQYF.

This clonotype has just a few counts. This rearrangement joins TRBV5-1 to TRBJ2-7, with D tentatively TRBD1 (5 bases). This CDR3 spans 17 amino acids. The V gene lost 4 bases and the J gene lost 4 bases, with 24 bases spanning the gap. From germline, CDR1 is SGHRS and CDR2 YFSETQ. CDR3 DNA: TGCGCCAGCAGCCTAAGCCTTTCGTTGGGGCTAAAGTACGAGCAGTACTTC. This sequence encodes CASSLSLSLGLKYEQYF.

J is TRBJ2-2 and V is TRBV5-4; 8 nucleotides match TRBD2. CDR1 and CDR2 (germline): SGHNT, YYREEE (reference sequence). V gave up 0 bases and J gave up 8 bases; unmatched junction bases: 6. This CDR3 region has 15 residues. CDR3 sequence reads: CASSLAGTRAGELFF. The CDR3 nucleotides are TGTGCCAGCAGCTTGGCCGGGACTAGGGCTGGGGAGCTGTTTTTT.